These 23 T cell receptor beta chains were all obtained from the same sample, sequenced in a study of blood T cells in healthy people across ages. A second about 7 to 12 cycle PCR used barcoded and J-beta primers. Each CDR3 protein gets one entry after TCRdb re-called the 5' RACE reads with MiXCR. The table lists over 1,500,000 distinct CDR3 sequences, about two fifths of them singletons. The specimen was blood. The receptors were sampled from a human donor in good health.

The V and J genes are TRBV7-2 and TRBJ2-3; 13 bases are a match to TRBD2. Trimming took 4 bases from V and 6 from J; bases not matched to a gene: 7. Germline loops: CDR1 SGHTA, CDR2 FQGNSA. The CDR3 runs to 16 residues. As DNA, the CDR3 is TGTGCCAGCAGCTCGTGGACTAGCGGGGGTGGCGATACGCAGTATTTT. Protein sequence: CASSSWTSGGGDTQYF.

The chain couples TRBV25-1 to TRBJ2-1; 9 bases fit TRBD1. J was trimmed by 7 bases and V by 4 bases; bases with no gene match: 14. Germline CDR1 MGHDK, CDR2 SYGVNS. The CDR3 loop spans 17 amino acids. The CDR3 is CASSAMRTGEVRNEQFF. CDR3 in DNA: TGTGCCAGCAGTGCAATGAGGACAGGGGAAGTGCGAAATGAGCAGTTCTTC.

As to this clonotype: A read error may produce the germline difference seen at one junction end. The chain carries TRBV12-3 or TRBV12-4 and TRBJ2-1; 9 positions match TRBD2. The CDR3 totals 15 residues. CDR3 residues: CASSFMAGGLNAQFF. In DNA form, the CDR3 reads TGTGCCAGCAGTTTTATGGCGGGGGGGCTCAATGCGCAGTTCTTC.

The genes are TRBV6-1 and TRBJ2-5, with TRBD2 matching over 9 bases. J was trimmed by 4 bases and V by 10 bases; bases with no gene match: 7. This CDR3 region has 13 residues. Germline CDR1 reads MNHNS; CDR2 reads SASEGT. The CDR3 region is CATNLSGGETQYF. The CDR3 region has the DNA TGTGCCACCAATCTTAGCGGGGGAGAGACCCAGTACTTC.

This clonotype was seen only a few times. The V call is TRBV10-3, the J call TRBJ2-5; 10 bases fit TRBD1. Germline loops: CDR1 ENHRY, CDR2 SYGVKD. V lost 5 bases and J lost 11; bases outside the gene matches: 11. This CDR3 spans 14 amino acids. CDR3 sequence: CAISPSGQGIKQYF. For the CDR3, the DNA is TGTGCCATCAGTCCCTCGGGACAGGGGATCAAGCAGTACTTC.

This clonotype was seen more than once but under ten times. In nucleotides, the CDR3 is TGTGCCAGCAGCCAAGATGTAGGACCCTCCTCGGGCACCGGGGAGCTGTTTTTT. Its translation is CASSQDVGPSSGTGELFF. The chain couples TRBV14 to TRBJ2-2; D remains ambiguous. CDR3 length: 18 residues. Trimming took off 0 bases at V and 4 bases at J, with 18 bases between the two ends. Germline loops: CDR1 SGHDN, CDR2 FVKESK. Together with reference TRBV14 and TRBJ2-2, the CDR3 gives the full variable domain: EAGVTQFPSHSVIEKGQTVTLRCDPISGHDNLYWYRRVMGKEIKFLLHFVKESKQDESGMPNNRFLAERTGGTYSTLKVQPAELEDSGVYFCASSQDVGPSSGTGELFFGEGSRLTVL.

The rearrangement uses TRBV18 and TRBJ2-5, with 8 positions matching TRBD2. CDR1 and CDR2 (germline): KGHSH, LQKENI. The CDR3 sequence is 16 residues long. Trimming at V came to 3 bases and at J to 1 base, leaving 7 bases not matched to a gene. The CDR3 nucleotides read TGTGCCAGCTCACCGGGACTAGTCTTCTCCCAAGAGACCCAGTACTTC. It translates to CASSPGLVFSQETQYF.

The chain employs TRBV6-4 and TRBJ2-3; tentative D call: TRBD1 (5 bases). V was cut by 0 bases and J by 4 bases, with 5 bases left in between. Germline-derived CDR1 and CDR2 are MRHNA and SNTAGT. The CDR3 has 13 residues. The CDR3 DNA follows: TGTGCCAGCAGTGACTCGGGGCCAGATACGCAGTATTTT. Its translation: CASSDSGPDTQYF.

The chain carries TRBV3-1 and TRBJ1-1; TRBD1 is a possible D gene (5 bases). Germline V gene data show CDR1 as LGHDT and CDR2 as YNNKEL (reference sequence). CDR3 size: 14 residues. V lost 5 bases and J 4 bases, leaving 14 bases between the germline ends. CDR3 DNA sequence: TGTGCCAGCAGCGACGTGCTGAGGGGCACTGAAGCTTTCTTT. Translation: CASSDVLRGTEAFF.

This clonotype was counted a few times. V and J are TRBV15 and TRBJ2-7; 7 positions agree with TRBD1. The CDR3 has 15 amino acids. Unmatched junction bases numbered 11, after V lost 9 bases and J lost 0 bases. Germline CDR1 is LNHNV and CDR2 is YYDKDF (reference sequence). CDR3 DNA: TGTGCCACAACCGCCGGGACAGACAGCTCCTACGAGCAGTACTTC. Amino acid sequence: CATTAGTDSSYEQYF.

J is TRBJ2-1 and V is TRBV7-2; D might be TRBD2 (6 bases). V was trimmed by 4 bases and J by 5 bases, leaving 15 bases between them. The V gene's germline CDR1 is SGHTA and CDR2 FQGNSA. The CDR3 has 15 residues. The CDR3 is CASSSSPRGNNEQFF. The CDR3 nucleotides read TGTGCCAGCAGCTCTAGCCCCCGGGGGAACAATGAGCAGTTCTTC.

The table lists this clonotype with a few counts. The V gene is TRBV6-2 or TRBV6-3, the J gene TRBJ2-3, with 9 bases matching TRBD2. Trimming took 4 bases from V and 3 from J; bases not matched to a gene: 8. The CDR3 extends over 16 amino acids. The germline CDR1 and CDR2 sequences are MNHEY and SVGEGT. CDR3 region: CASSWTSGGRTDTQYF. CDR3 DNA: TGTGCCAGCAGTTGGACAAGCGGGGGGAGAACAGATACGCAGTATTTT.

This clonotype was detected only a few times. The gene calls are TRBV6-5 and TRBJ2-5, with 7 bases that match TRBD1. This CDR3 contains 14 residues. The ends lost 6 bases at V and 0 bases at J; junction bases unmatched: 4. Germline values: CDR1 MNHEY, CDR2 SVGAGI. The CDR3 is CASSRGQYQETQYF. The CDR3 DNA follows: TGTGCCAGCAGCCGGGGACAGTACCAAGAGACCCAGTACTTC.

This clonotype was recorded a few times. CDR3 in DNA: TGTGCCAGCAGCTTAGGGGGTAGCGGGGTAGGAAAGACCCAGTACTTC. Amino acids: CASSLGGSGVGKTQYF. The genes are TRBV7-2 and TRBJ2-5; 8 bases are shared with TRBD2. With 1 base clipped from V and 6 bases from J, the junction kept 10 bases outside the gene matches. Germline V gene sequence: CDR1 SGHTA, CDR2 FQGNSA. This CDR3 is 16 amino acids long. Based on the CDR3 plus reference TRBV7-2 and TRBJ2-5, the full variable domain is GAGVSQSPSNKVTEKGKDVELRCDPISGHTALYWYRQSLGQGLEFLIYFQGNSAPDKSGLPSDRFSAERTGGSVSTLTIQRTQQEDSAVYLCASSLGGSGVGKTQYFGPGTRLLVL.

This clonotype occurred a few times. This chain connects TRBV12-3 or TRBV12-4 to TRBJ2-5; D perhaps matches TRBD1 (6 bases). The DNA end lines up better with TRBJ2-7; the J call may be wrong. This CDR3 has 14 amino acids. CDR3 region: CASSLQWGTYEQYF. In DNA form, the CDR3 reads TGTGCCAGCAGTTTACAATGGGGGACATACGAGCAGTACTTC.

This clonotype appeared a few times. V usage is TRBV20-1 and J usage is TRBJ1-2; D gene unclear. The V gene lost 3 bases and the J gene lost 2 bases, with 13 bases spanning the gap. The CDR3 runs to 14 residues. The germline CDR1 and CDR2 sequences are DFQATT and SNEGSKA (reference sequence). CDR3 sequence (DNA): TGCAGTGCTAGGCCCAGACACCGCAACTATGGCTACACCTTC. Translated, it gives CSARPRHRNYGYTF.

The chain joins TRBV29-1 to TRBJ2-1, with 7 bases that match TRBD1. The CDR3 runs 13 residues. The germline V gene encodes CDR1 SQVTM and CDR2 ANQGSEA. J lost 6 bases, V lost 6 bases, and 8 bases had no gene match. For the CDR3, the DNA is TGCAGCGTCGCCGGGACAGTCTTCAATGAGCAGTTCTTC. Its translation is CSVAGTVFNEQFF.

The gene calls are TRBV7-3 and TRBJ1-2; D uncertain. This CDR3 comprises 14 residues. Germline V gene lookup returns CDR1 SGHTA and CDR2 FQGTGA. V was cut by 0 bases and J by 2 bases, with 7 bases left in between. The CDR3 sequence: CASSLTPGNYGYTF. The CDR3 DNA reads TGTGCCAGCAGCTTAACCCCAGGAAACTATGGCTACACCTTC.

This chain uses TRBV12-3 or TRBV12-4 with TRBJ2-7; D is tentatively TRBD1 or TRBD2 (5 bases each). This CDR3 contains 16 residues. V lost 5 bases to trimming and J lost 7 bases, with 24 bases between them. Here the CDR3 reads CASSPTLGAPTGEQYF. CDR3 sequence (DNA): TGTGCCAGCAGTCCGACCCTCGGGGCACCTACTGGGGAGCAGTACTTC.

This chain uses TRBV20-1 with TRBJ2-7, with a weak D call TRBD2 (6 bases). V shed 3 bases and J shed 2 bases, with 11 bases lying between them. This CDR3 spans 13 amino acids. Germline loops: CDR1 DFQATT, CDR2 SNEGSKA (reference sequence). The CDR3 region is CSASDERAYEQYF. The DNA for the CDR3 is TGCAGTGCTAGCGATGAGCGGGCCTACGAGCAGTACTTC.

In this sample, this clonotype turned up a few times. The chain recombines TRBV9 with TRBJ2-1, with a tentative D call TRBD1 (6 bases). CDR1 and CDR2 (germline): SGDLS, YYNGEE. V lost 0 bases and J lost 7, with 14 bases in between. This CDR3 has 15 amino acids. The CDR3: CASSVEGRGGNEQFF. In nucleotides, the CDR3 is TGTGCCAGCAGCGTAGAGGGCAGGGGTGGGAATGAGCAGTTCTTC.

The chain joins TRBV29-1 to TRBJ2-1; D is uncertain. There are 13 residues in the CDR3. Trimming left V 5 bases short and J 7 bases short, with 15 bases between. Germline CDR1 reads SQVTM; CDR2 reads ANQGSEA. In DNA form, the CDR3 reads TGCAGCGTTAATTTAGTTATCGGAAATGAGCAGTTCTTC. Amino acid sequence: CSVNLVIGNEQFF.

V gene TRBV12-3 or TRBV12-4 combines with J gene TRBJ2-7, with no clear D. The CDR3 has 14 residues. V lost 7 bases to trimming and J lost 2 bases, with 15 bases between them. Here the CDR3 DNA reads TGTGCCAGCACTGAGTACCCCGGTACCTACGAGCAGTACTTC. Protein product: CASTEYPGTYEQYF.